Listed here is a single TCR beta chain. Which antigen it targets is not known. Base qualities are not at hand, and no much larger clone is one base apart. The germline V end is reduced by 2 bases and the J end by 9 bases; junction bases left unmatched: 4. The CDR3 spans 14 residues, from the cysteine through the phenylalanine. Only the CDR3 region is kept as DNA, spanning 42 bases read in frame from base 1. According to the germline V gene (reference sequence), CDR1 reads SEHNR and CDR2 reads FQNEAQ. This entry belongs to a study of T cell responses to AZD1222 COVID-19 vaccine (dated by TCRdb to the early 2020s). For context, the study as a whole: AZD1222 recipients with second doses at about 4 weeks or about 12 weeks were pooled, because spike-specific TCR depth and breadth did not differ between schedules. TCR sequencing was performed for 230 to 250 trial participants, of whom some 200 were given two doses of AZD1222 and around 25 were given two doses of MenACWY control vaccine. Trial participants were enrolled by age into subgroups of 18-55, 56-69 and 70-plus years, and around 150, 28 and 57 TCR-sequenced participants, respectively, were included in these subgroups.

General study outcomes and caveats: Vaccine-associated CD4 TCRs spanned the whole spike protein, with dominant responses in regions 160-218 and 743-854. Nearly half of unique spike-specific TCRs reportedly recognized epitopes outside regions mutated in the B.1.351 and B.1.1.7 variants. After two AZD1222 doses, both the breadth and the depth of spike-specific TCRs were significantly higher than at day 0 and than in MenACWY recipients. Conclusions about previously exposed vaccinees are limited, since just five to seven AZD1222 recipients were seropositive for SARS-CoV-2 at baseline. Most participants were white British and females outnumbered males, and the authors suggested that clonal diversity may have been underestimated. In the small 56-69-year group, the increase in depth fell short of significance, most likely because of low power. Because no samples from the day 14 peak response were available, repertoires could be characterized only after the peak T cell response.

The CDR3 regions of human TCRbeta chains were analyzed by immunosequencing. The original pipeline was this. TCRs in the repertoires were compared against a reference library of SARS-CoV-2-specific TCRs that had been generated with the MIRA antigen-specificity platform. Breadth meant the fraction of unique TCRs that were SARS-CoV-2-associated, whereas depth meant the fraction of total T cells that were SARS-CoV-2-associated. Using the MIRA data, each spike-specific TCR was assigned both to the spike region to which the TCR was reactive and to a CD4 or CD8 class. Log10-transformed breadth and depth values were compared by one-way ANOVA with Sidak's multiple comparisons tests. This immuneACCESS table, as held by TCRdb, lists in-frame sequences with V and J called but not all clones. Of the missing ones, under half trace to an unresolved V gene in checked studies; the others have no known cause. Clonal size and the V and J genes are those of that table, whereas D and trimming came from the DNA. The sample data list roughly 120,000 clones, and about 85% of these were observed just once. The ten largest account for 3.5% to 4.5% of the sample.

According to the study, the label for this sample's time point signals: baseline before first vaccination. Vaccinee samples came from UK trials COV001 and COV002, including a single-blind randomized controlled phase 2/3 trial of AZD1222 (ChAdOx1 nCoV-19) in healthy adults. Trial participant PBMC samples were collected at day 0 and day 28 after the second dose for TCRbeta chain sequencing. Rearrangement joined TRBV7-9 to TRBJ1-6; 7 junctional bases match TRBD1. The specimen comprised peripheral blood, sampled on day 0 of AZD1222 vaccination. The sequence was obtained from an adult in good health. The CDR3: CASSLRGQVSPLHF. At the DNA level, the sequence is TGTGCCAGCAGCTTACGAGGACAGGTTTCACCCCTCCACTTT.